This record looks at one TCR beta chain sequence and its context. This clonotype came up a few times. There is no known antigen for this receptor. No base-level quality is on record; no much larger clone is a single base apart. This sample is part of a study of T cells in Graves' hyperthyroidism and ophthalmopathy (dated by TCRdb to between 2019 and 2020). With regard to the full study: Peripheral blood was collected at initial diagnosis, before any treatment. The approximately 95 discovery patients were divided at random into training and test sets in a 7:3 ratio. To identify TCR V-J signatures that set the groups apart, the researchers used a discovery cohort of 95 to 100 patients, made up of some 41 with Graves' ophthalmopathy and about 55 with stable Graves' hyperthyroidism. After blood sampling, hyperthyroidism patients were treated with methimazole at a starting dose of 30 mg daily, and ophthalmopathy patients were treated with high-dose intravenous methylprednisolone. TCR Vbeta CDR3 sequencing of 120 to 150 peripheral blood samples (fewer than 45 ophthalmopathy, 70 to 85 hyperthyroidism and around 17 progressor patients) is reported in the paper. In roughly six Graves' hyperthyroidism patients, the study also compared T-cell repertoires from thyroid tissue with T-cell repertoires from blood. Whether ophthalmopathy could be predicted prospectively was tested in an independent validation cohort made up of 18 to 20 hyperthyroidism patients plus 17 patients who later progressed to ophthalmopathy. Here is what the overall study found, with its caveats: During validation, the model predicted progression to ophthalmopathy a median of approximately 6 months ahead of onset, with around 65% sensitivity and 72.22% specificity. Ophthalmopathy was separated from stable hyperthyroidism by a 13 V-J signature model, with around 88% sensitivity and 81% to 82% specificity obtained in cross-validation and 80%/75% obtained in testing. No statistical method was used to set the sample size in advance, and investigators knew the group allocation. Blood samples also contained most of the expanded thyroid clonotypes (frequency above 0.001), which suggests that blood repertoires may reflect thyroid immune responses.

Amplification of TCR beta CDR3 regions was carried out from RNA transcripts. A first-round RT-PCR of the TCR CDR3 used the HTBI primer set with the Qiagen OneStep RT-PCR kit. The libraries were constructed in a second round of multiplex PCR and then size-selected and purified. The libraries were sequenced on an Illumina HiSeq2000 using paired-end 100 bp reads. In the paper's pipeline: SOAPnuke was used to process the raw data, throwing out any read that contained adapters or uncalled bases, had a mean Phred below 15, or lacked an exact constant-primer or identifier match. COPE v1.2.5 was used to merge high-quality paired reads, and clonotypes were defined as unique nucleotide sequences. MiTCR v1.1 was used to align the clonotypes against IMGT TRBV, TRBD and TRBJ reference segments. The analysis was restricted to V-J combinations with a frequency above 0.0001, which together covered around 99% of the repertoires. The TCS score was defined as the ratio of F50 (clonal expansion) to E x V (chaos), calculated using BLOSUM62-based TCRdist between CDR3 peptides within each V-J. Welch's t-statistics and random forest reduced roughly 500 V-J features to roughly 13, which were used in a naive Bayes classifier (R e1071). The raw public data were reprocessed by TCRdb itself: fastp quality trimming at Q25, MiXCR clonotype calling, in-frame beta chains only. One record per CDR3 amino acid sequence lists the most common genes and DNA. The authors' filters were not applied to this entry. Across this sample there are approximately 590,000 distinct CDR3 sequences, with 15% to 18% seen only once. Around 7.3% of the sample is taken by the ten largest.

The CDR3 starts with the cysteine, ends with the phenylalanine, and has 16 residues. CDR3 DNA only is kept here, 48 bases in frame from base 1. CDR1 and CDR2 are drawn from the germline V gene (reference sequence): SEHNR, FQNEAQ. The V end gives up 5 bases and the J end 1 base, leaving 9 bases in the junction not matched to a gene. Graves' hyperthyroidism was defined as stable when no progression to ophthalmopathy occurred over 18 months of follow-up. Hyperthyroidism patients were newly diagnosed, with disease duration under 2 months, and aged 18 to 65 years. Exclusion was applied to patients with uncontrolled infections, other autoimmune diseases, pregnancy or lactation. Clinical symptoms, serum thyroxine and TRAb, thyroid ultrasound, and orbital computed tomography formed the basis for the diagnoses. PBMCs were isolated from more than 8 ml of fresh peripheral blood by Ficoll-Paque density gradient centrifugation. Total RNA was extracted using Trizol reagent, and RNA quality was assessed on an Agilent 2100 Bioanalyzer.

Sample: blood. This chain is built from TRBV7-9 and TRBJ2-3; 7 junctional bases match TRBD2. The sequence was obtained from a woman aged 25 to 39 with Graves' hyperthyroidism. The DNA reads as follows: TGTGCCAGCAGCAAAAAGAGCGGGATAGGCACAGATACGCAGTATTTT. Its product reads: CASSKKSGIGTDTQYF.